The present TCR beta chain was sequenced within a study of blood T cells in healthy people across ages (dated by TCRdb to between 2015 and 2016). Regarding the study in general: In model experiments, roughly one uniquely barcoded TCR beta cDNA molecule per two T cells was captured by template switching. Using deep sequencing normalized with unique cDNA molecular identifiers, the study measured how TCR beta repertoire diversity changes with age. The donors were divided into four age groups: young (average around 17 years), middle-aged (around 37), aged (about 60) and long-lived (around 80). Using the same blood draw, the study looked at two additional independent replicas of 1 million unique cDNA reads for two donors, one aged 18 to 30 and the other aged 80 or older.

With regard to this clonotype: Which antigen it targets is not known. No much larger clone exists at a distance of one base, and base qualities are not known.

Library construction relied on 5' RACE. TCRdb lists the instrument as Illumina HiSeq 2500. The second PCR ran for about 6 to 12 cycles and used a J-beta primer mix along with a sample-barcoded 5' primer. Each TCR beta cDNA molecule received a unique molecular identifier from a template-switch 5' adaptor carrying 12 random nucleotides. Each sample yielded at least 3 million CDR3-containing paired-end reads. First-strand cDNA was synthesized from all RNA with the Mint cDNA synthesis kit, primed by a TRBC-specific oligonucleotide. Following uracil-DNA glycosylase treatment, all cDNA underwent a first 18-cycle PCR with the universal primers M1SS and BC2_uni_R. The published analysis was carried out like this. For normalization, 1 million high-quality reads were randomly selected from each sample, with every read carrying a distinct molecular identifier. Reads with shared molecular identifiers were discarded instead of being binned into consensus sequences. MiTCR, set to a Q25 quality threshold and the strictest error-elimination algorithm, was used for CDR3 identification, clonotype clustering and error correction. A nonparametric unseen species model with Euler transformation was used to estimate a lower bound on total TCR beta diversity. Through fastp at Q25 and MiXCR, TCRdb rebuilt clones from the public reads, retaining in-frame beta chains. Identical CDR3 proteins give one entry, which carries the most common genes and DNA. For this entry, the V and J calls and clone size follow TCRdb and not the study's own pipeline. Present in this sample are 750,000 to 1,000,000 distinct CDR3 sequences, almost 30% of which were seen just once. 10% to 13% of the sample is taken by the ten largest.

The CDR1 and CDR2 encoded by the germline V gene (reference sequence) are DFQATT and SNEGSKA. V is pared back by 2 bases and J by 5 bases, with 16 bases lying between the germline termini. The CDR3 spans 15 residues, from the cysteine through the phenylalanine. The entry retains the CDR3 DNA only, 45 bases that are in frame from base 1. The donors were under 40 Caucasian individuals from Russia, aged 6 to 90 years, who were systemically healthy. Approximately 11 milliliters of peripheral blood were drawn from each donor into EDTA-treated Vacutainer tubes. PBMCs were isolated by Ficoll-Paque density-gradient centrifugation, with at least 6 million obtained per sample. Total RNA, at least 6 micrograms per sample, was extracted from PBMCs with Trizol reagent. The percentages of naive CD45RAhigh/CD27high T cells were determined by flow cytometry on a PBMC aliquot from every donor. Results the study describes overall, beyond this receptor: Since profiling was done on bulk unsorted PBMCs, naive and antigen-experienced compartments could not be conclusively compared. As age increased, observed TCR beta diversity per million T cells dropped in a roughly linear way, and a significant reduction was already evident by age 40. The CMV infection status of donors was not known, potentially confounding age-related changes in expanded clonotypes. Compared with the aged group, the long-lived group had more naive CD4+ T cells, fewer expanded clones and increased TCR diversity, suggesting age selection. Estimates of total diversity from one million sequenced T cells were regarded as lower bounds and underestimates. Observed TCR beta diversity correlated strongly with the percentage of naive T cells measured by flow cytometry.

The same data also contributed to another study, on T cells of mothers and their children. As the second paper documents: The donors were nine systemically healthy Caucasian individuals, made up of three mothers and their six children. cDNA synthesis consumed the entire amount of extracted RNA, loaded at around 1.4 ug RNA in each 15 ul reaction. In the second PCR, sample barcodes and 2-4 random nucleotides were introduced via the M1S primer. More than 9 million TCR beta CDR3 reads were obtained from each mother, and about 3 million reads were obtained from each child. In both related and unrelated pairs, thymic selection shapes the output of TCR recombination in a similar way, with inherited differences having only a minor effect. Normalized repertoire overlap was always found to be slightly, but never significantly, higher in related mother-child pairs than in unrelated mother-child pairs. No persistent microchimeric T cell clones were detected, at a sensitivity of roughly 100 clones per million clonotypes. Deep NGS was used in the study to compare the TCR beta repertoires of mothers and children and to look for features that separate related mother-child pairs from unrelated individuals. The mean age was roughly 36 +/- 4 years for the mothers and roughly 11 +/- 4 years for the children. Libraries were sequenced on Illumina HiSeq 2000 with 100+100 nt paired-end reads after adapter ligation with NEBNext reagents. To avoid cross-contamination, the mother libraries and the child libraries were prepared a month apart and sequenced in separate runs. Each donor had between roughly 500,000 and 2,200,000 distinct TCR beta clonotypes identified. Naive TCR beta clonotypes were estimated from low-frequency clonotypes matched to each donor's FACS-determined naive share, without sorting.

Sequenced material: blood. The sequence came from a woman aged 40 to 55 in good health. The chain joins TRBV20-1 to TRBJ2-1; TRBD1 could be the D gene, as 6 bases match. At the DNA level, the sequence is TGCAGTGCTAGATTAATCCACCGGGACAACAATGAGCAGTTCTTC. Its protein reads: CSARLIHRDNNEQFF.